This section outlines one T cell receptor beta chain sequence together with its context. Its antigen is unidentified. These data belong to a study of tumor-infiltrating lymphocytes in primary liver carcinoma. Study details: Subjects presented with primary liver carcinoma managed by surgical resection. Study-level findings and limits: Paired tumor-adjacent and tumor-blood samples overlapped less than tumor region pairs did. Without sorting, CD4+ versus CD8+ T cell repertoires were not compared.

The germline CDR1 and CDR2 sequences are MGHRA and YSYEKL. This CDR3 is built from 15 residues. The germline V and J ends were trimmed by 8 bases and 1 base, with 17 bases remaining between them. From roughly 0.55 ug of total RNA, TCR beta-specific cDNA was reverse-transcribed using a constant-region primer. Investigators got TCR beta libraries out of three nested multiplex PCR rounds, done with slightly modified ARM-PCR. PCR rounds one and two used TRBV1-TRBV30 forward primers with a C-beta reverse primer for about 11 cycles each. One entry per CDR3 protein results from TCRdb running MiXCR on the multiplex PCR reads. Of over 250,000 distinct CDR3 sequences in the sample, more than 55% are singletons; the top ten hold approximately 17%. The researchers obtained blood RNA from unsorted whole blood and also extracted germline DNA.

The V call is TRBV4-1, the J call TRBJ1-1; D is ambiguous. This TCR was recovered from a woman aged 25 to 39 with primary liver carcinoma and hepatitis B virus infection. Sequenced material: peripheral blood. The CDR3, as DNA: TGCGCCAGCGGCGAACCCCGGCGTAAGAACACTGAAGCTTTCTTT. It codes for CASGEPRRKNTEAFF.